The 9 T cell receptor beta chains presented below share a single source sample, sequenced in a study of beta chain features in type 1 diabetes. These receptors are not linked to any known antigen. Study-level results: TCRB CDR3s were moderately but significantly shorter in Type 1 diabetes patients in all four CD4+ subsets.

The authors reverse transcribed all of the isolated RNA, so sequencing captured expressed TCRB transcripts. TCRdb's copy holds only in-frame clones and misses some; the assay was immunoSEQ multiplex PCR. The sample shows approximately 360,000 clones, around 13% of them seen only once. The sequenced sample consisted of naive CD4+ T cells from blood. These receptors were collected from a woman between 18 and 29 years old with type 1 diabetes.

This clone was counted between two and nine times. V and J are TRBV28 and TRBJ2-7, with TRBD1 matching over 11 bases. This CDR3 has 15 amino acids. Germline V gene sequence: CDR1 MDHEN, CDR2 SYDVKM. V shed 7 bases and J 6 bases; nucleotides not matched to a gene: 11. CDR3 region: CASIHTGQGGGEQYF. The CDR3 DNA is TGTGCCAGCATTCATACGGGACAGGGGGGGGGCGAGCAGTACTTC.

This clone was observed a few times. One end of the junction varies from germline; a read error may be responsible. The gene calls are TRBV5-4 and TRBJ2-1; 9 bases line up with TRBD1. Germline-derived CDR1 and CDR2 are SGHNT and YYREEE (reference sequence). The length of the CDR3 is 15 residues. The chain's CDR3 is CASSLDRGGYNEQFF. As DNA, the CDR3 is TGTGCCAGCAGTTTGGACAGGGGAGGCTACAATGAGCAGTTCTTC. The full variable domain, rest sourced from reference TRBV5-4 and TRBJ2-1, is ETGVTQSPTHLIKTRGQQVTLRCSSQSGHNTVSWYQQALGQGPQFIFQYYREEENGRGNFPPRFSGLQFPNYSSELNVNALELDDSALYLCASSLDRGGYNEQFFGPGTRLTVL.

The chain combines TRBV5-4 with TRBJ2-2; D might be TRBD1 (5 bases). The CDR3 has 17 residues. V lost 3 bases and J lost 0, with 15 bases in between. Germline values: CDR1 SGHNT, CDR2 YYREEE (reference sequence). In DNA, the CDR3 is TGTGCCAGCAGCTATCGCACAGGCTTTACGAACACCGGGGAGCTGTTTTTT. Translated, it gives CASSYRTGFTNTGELFF.

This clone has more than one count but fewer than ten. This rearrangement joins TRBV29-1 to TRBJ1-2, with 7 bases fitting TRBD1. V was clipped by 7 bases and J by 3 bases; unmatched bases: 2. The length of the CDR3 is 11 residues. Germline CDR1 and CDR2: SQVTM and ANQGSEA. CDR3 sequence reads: CSGGTDYGYTF. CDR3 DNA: TGCAGCGGCGGGACAGACTATGGCTACACCTTC.

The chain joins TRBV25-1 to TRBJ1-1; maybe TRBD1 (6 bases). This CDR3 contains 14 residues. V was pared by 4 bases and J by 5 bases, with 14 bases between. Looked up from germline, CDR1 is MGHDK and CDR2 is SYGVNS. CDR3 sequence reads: CASSVVQRGTEAFF. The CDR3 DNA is TGTGCCAGCAGTGTGGTCCAGAGGGGGACTGAAGCTTTCTTT.

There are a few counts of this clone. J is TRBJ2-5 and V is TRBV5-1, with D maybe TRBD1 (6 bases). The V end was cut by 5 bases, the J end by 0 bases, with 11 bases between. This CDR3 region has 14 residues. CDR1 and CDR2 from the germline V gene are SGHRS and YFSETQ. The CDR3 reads CASRSPGDQETQYF. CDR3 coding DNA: TGCGCCAGCAGGTCTCCAGGGGACCAAGAGACCCAGTACTTC. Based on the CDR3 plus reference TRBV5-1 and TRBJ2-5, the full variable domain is KAGVTQTPRYLIKTRGQQVTLSCSPISGHRSVSWYQQTPGQGLQFLFEYFSETQRNKGNFPGRFSGRQFSNSRSEMNVSTLELGDSALYLCASRSPGDQETQYFGPGTRLLVL.

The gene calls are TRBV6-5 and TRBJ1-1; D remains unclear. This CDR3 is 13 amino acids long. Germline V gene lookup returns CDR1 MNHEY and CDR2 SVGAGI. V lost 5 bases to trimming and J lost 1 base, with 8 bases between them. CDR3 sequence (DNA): TGTGCCAGCAGTCAGGCCGGGAACACTGAAGCTTTCTTT. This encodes CASSQAGNTEAFF.

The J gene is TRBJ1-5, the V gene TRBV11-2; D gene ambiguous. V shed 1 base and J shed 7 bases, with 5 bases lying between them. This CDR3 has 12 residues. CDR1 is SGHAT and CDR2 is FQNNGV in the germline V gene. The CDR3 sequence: CASSLGAQPQHF. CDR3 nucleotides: TGTGCCAGCAGCTTAGGGGCCCAGCCCCAGCATTTT.

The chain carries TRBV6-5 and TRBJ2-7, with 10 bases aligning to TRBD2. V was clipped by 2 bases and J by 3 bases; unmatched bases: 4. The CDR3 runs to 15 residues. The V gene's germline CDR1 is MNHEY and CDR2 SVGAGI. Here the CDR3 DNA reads TGTGCCAGCAGTTACGGTCTAGCGGGAGTCTACGAGCAGTACTTC. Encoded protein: CASSYGLAGVYEQYF.